Listed below are T cell receptor beta chains from one sample, sequenced in a study of shared T cell receptors in the human thymus. The data were produced by immunoSEQ multiplex PCR, yet TCRdb's version contains in-frame clones alone and is incomplete. The sample has roughly 500,000 clones; around 78% are singletons. In addition, the sample was reused for a study of human thymus T cells.

The sequenced sample was thymocytes. The origin of the receptors is a boy less than two years old with a congenital heart defect. The CDR3 runs from the conserved cysteine through the conserved F or W. Each record gives: D gene, V gene, CDR3 length, clone size, J gene, CDR3 protein, CDR3 DNA. The D gene is left open where the match is weak. Size is omitted from some rows. Given values are once, few, many or a class for expanded clones.

NA	TRBV5-1	14	NA	TRBJ2-6	CASSWAKGANVLTF	TGCGCCAGCAGCTGGGCCAAAGGGGCCAACGTCCTGACTTTC
NA	TRBV6-1	12	NA	TRBJ1-1	CASRGKGTEAFF	TGTGCCAGCCGTGGGAAGGGGACTGAAGCTTTCTTT
NA	TRBV4-3	19	NA	TRBJ2-2	CASSQDPPGAIANTGELFF	TGCGCCAGCAGCCAAGATCCCCCGGGAGCTATCGCGAACACCGGGGAGCTGTTTTTT
TRBD2	TRBV27	17	NA	TRBJ2-1	CASSLLAAPLFNNEQFF	TGTGCCAGCAGTCTTCTAGCGGCACCCTTGTTTAACAATGAGCAGTTCTTC
NA	TRBV2	18	NA	TRBJ1-1	CASSEVRTAPSCFGEAFF	TGTGCCAGCAGTGAAGTTAGGACAGCCCCAAGTTGTTTCGGTGAAGCTTTCTTT
NA	TRBV28	16	NA	TRBJ2-1	CASRPGGGWTHNEQFF	TGTGCCAGCAGACCGGGTGGGGGGTGGACTCACAATGAGCAGTTCTTC
NA	TRBV6-6	14	NA	TRBJ1-1	CASSYPDGEAEAFF	TGTGCCAGCAGTTATCCGGACGGGGAGGCTGAAGCTTTCTTT
NA	TRBV10-2	15	NA	TRBJ1-1	CASSESARLNTEAFF	TGCGCCAGCAGTGAGTCGGCACGCCTGAACACTGAAGCTTTCTTT
TRBD1	TRBV30	13	NA	TRBJ1-2	CAWSLGQGYGYTF	TGTGCCTGGAGTCTCGGACAGGGGTATGGCTACACCTTC
NA	TRBV5-6	14	once	TRBJ2-7	CASSVIQQNYEQYF	TGTGCCAGCAGCGTGATTCAACAGAACTACGAGCAGTACTTC
NA	TRBV2	14	NA	TRBJ1-1	CASRVGEPNTEAFF	TGTGCCAGCAGGGTCGGGGAACCGAACACTGAAGCTTTCTTT
NA	TRBV5-1	17	NA	TRBJ2-4	CASSFLSPQGGKNIQYF	TGCGCCAGCAGCTTCTTGTCCCCCCAGGGAGGCAAAAACATTCAGTACTTC
TRBD1	TRBV5-4	13	few	TRBJ2-5	CASSWDSQETQYF	TGTGCCAGCAGCTGGGACAGCCAAGAGACCCAGTACTTC
TRBD2	TRBV4-3	17	NA	TRBJ2-1	CASSQEAREDRVNEQFF	TGCGCCAGCAGCCAGGAGGCGCGGGAGGACCGGGTCAATGAGCAGTTCTTC
TRBD1	TRBV10-1	14	NA	TRBJ2-7	CASSEGTGPYEQYF	TGCGCCAGCAGTGAAGGGACAGGACCCTACGAGCAGTACTTC
NA	TRBV2	13	NA	TRBJ2-7	CASRDPGAYEQYF	TGTGCCAGCAGGGACCCAGGGGCCTACGAGCAGTACTTC
NA	TRBV4-2	18	NA	TRBJ1-4	CASSQDRAGGATNEKLFF	TGTGCCAGCAGCCAAGATCGAGCCGGGGGGGCCACTAATGAAAAACTGTTTTTT